This T cell receptor (beta chain) stems from a study of blood T cell repertoires in COVID-19. The wider study: Collection of acute and convalescent COVID-19 samples took place in the United States, Italy and Spain. Sample material is recorded as cDNA or gDNA derived from T cells, B-cell-depleted T cells, or PBMCs.

As processed by the authors: Cell counts per sample came from amplifying reference gene primers. TCRdb's table, derived via immunoSEQ multiplex PCR, lists solely in-frame clones and lacks some. V and J calls and clone size follow that table, whereas D and trimming were derived from the DNA. The sample lists 65,000 to 80,000 clones, around nine tenths occurring once. The clonotype was recovered from a human donor in a cohort sampled during active COVID-19. Source material: peripheral blood.

The CDR3 spells CASSLGDRQETQYF. CDR3 nucleotide sequence: TGTGCCAGCAGCTTAGGGGACAGACAAGAGACCCAGTACTTC. The chain uses TRBV7-2 and TRBJ2-5, with TRBD1 matching over 7 bases. The germline gives CDR1 SGHTA, CDR2 FQGNSA. Trimming removed 1 base from V and 2 bases from J; junction bases left unmatched: 1. The CDR3 contains 14 residues.